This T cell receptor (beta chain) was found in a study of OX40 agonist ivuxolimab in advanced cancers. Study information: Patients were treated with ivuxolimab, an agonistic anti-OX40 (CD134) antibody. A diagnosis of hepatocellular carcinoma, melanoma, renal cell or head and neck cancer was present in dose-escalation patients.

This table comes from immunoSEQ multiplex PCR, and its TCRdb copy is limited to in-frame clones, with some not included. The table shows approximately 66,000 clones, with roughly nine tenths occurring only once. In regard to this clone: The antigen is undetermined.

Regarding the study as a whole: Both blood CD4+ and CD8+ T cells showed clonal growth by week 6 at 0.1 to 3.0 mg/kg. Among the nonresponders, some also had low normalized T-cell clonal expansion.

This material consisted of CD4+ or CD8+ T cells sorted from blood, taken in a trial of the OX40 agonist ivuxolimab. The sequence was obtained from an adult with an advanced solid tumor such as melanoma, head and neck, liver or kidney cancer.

CDR3 amino acids: CASFPGTASTDTQYF. The CDR3 DNA reads TGTGCCAGTTTCCCCGGGACAGCTAGCACAGATACGCAGTATTTT. The chain has TRBV2 and TRBJ2-3, with 7 bases identical to TRBD1. CDR1 SNHLY and CDR2 FYNNEI come from the germline V gene. The V gene end was trimmed by 9 bases and the J gene end by 0 bases; junction bases not matched to a gene: 9. CDR3 length equals 15 residues.